The clone carrying this TCR beta chain was seen a handful of times. The antigen remains undetermined. MiXCR, run by TCRdb on the 5' RACE reads, gives a single entry per CDR3 protein. The sample shows a few hundred thousand distinct CDR3 sequences, about a fifth of them seen only once. The data originate from a study of CD8 T cells in ankylosing spondylitis. Regarding the study as a whole: In synovial fluid and blood from reactive arthritis, some motif variants were previously reported.

The CDR3 extends over 16 amino acids. After removal of 6 bases from V and 7 bases from J, the junction contained 12 bases not matched to a gene. In germline, CDR1 is MNHNS, CDR2 SASEGT. The source is a female donor with ankylosing spondylitis or in good health (not recorded which). The specimen sequenced was blood, either unsorted or a sorted T cell fraction (not recorded which). The chain is built from TRBV6-1 and TRBJ2-3; TRBD1 matches 11 bases. DNA for the CDR3: TGTGCCAGCAGCCGTCCGCAGGGACAGGGGGGGAATACGCAGTATTTT. It yields the protein CASSRPQGQGGNTQYF.